The 8 T cell receptor beta chains listed next were all sequenced from one sample in a study of shared clonotypes between healthy human individuals. The method was immunoSEQ multiplex PCR; TCRdb's version includes in-frame clones alone and lacks a portion of them. The sample consists of about 1.1 million clones, about 84% of them appearing once. Sequenced input: memory CD4+ T cells from PBMCs. Subset noted: CD45RA-negative fraction. The receptors derive from a man younger than 35 in good health. Some clones in this sample may be carry-over from other donors' samples.

V usage is TRBV7-3 and J usage is TRBJ2-1; D is uncertain. V was pared by 5 bases and J by 5 bases, with 16 bases between. The germline V gene encodes CDR1 SGHTA and CDR2 FQGTGA. This CDR3 contains 15 residues. This chain's CDR3 is CASSHRSLLDNEQFF. The DNA of the CDR3 is TGTGCCAGCAGCCACCGGTCACTATTGGACAATGAGCAGTTCTTC.

This clone was seen a few times. This chain links TRBV6-5 with TRBJ1-1, with 8 bases fitting TRBD1. The CDR3 is made up of 16 amino acids. Germline V gives CDR1 MNHEY, CDR2 SVGAGI. The trim removed 1 base at V and 1 base at J, leaving 5 bases unmatched. Written as DNA, the CDR3 is TGTGCCAGCAGTTACTGGGCAGGGGGCAAGAACACTGAAGCTTTCTTT. It specifies CASSYWAGGKNTEAFF.

CDR3 sequence (DNA): TGCGCCAGCAGCTTGGTAATTGGGAGTGAGCAGTACTTC. Protein product: CASSLVIGSEQYF. The rearrangement links TRBV5-1 to TRBJ2-7; D may be TRBD2 (5 bases). The CDR3 is 13 residues long. Trimming left V 0 bases short and J 7 bases short, with 11 bases between. Germline V gene sequence: CDR1 SGHRS, CDR2 YFSETQ.

The chain uses TRBV27 and TRBJ1-1; TRBD1 is a possible D gene (5 bases). Germline CDR1 is MNHEY and CDR2 is SMNVEV (reference sequence). This CDR3 comprises 16 residues. Deletions cut 5 bases from V and 5 bases from J, with 21 bases between. The CDR3 is CASSMSAGQRRTEAFF. CDR3 DNA: TGTGCCAGCAGTATGTCGGCAGGGCAGAGGAGGACTGAAGCTTTCTTT.

The V call is TRBV27, the J call TRBJ2-5; D gene ambiguous. The CDR3 consists of 18 residues. Germline values: CDR1 MNHEY, CDR2 SMNVEV (reference sequence). The ends were cut back, 0 bases at V and 5 bases at J, with 22 bases in the middle. In DNA, the CDR3 is TGTGCCAGCAGTTTATCAATGGCGTTAGGGTGGGGATTGGAGACCCAGTACTTC. Its translation: CASSLSMALGWGLETQYF.

This chain uses TRBV7-2 with TRBJ2-5, with 9 positions matching TRBD2. The V segment lost 0 bases and the J segment 2 bases; nucleotides outside the gene matches: 4. Per germline, CDR1 SGHTA and CDR2 FQGNSA. This CDR3 spans 16 amino acids. The CDR3 DNA reads as TGTGCCAGCAGCTTAGCCTTGACTAGCGGACAAGAGACCCAGTACTTC. Protein product: CASSLALTSGQETQYF.

This chain links TRBV11-2 with TRBJ2-1; D is possibly TRBD1 (7 bases). Germline CDR1 and CDR2: SGHAT and FQNNGV. With 3 bases removed from V and 8 bases from J, the gap between germline ends came to 14 bases. The length of the CDR3 is 14 residues. The CDR3, as DNA: TGTGCCAGCAGCTTGGAGGGGGCTCAGGATGAGCAGTTCTTC. This translates into CASSLEGAQDEQFF.

This clone was found a few times. The J gene is TRBJ2-2, the V gene TRBV19; D not certain. Trimming shortened V by 6 bases and J by 1 base, and 9 bases separated the two germline ends. CDR1 and CDR2 (germline): LNHDA, SQIVND (reference sequence). This CDR3 has 14 amino acids. CDR3 DNA sequence: TGTGCCAGTAGCCAAGCAAGGAACACCGGGGAGCTGTTTTTT. Residues: CASSQARNTGELFF.